This T cell receptor (beta chain) was found in a study of T cell repertoires in cytomegalovirus infection (dated by TCRdb to between 2017 and 2020). Background for the entire study: Donor HLA type was relevant to the analysis, as public TCR beta signatures indicated carriage of CMV infection together with the matching HLA type. The paper's findings and limits, for the study overall: In the ex vivo response, HLA-C-restricted CMV-specific TCR beta clonotypes were dominant, and in two of eight donors the single most frequent clonotype came from this HLA-C-restricted group. In both this cohort and an independent cohort of some 380 donors, the cumulative frequency of public TCR beta family members distinguished carriers of CMV infection plus the relevant HLA type.

This clonotype has more than one count but fewer than ten. It lacks a known antigen. No base-level quality is on record; no much larger clone is a single base apart. Sequenced using an Illumina HiSeq 1500. The public reads were reanalyzed by TCRdb: fastp trimming at Q25, MiXCR alignment, in-frame beta chains only. Identical CDR3 proteins give one entry, which carries the most common genes and DNA. This sample is represented by 630,000 or so distinct CDR3 sequences; less than 25% of them were singletons. Less than 9.5% of the sample is held by the ten biggest clonotypes. CDR1 SGHVS and CDR2 FNYEAQ are derived from the germline V gene. The CDR3 sequence holds 13 residues, the cysteine and phenylalanine included. Of all the DNA, just the CDR3 is kept, 39 bases in frame from base 1. V is shortened by 4 bases, J by 3 bases, and the region joining them spans 8 bases.

This sequence was found in a human donor in good health (CMV status not recorded). Some clones in this sample may be carry-over from other donors' samples. The chain is assembled from TRBV7-6 and TRBJ2-3, with the D gene too uncertain to name. The source material was CD8+ T cells from PBMCs. The DNA sequence is as follows: TGTGCCAGCAGCTCGGAAAGGACAGATACGCAGTATTTT. Translated, it gives CASSSERTDTQYF.